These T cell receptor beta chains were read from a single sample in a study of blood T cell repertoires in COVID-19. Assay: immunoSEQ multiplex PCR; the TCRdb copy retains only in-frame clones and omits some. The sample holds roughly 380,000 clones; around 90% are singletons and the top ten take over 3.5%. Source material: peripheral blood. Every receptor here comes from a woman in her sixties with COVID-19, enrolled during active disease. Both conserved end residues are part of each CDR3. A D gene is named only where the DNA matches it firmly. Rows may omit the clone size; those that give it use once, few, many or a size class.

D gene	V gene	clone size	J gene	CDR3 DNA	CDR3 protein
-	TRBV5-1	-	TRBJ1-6	TGCGCCAGCAGCCCCTCGACGGGCGGGAATTCACCCCTCCACTTT	CASSPSTGGNSPLHF
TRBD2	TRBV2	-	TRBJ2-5	TGTGCCAGCAGAGTAGCGGGGGCGGCAGAGACCCAGTACTTC	CASRVAGAAETQYF
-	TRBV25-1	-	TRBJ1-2	TGTGCCAGCAGGCCCCGGGAGGGTAGCGGCTACACCTTC	CASRPREGSGYTF
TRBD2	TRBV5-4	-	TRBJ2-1	TGTGCCAGCAGCATATCTAGCGGGGTCTACAATGAGCAGTTCTTC	CASSISSGVYNEQFF
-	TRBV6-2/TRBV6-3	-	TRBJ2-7	TGTGCCAGCAGTCGGACTGGGGTGAACTACGAGCAGTACTTC	CASSRTGVNYEQYF
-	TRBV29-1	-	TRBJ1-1	TGCAGCTGCCAGGGTATGGATACTGAAGCTTTCTTT	CSCQGMDTEAFF
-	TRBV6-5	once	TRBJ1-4	TGTGCCAGCAGCGAGGGGGTACCTAATGAAAAACTGTTTTTT	CASSEGVPNEKLFF
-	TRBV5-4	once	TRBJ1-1	TGTGCCAGCAGCTTGGACAGGCTAGGACACACTGAAGCTTTCTTT	CASSLDRLGHTEAFF
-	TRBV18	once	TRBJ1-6	TGTGCCAGCTCACCAGAACTTAATTCACCCCTCCACTTT	CASSPELNSPLHF
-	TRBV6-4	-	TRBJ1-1	TGTGCCAGCAGGGCTTCTCAGAACACTGAAGCTTTCTTT	CASRASQNTEAFF
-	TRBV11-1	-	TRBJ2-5	TGTGCCAGCAGCTTAGTTTCCCTCCAAGAGACCCAGTACTTC	CASSLVSLQETQYF